The T cell receptor (beta chain) under discussion was sequenced for a study of CD8+CD57+ T cells in acquired aplastic anemia. Genomic DNA was employed as the template in profiling TCR beta VDJ and CDR3. TCRdb itself ran the reads through MiXCR, one entry per CDR3 protein. The sample has 150,000 to 200,000 distinct CDR3 sequences, 64% seen once; the top ten hold more than 45%. This clonotype was observed a handful of times. A much larger clone differs by one base, so this may be a read error. Germline V lookup: CDR1 MNHNY, CDR2 SVGAGI (reference sequence). Trimming stripped 11 bases from V and 0 bases from J, with 19 bases between. CDR3 length equals 15 residues.

The receptor's source is a human donor with severe aplastic anemia or a healthy control (not recorded which). The chain employs TRBV6-6 and TRBJ1-1, with D tentatively TRBD1 (5 bases). The sequencing input was sorted CD4+, CD8+, or CD8+CD57+ T cells (not recorded which) from PBMCs. The CDR3 bases are TGTGCCTGCAAAAACAATCGGGGCCTGAACACTGAAGCTTTCTTT. This gives the protein CACKNNRGLNTEAFF.